Below, one T cell receptor beta chain is given with its context. Its antigen remains unidentified. As for time point: baseline pretreatment blood. Treatment defined: 15 Gy SBRT to primary tumor, nephrectomy 4 weeks later. Blood was sampled at baseline, 2 weeks and 4 weeks after SBRT. The patient's renal cell carcinoma had clear cell pathology. The data are from a study of radiation and T cells in renal cell carcinoma. Study overall: Nephrectomy followed 15 Gy stereotactic body radiation by 4 weeks.

Sequencing used immunoSEQ multiplex PCR; TCRdb keeps in-frame clones, though not all of them. In the table there are tens of thousands of clones, 83% of which are singletons. Germline CDR1 reads SGHVS; CDR2 reads FQNEAQ. Losses at the gene ends were 1 base for V and 1 base for J; bases not matched to a gene: 9. The CDR3 is made up of 18 amino acids. Regarding the study as a whole: From baseline, blood top tumor clonotypes peaked at 2 weeks post-radiation.

The material was blood, obtained from a patient whose treatment included radiotherapy and nephrectomy. The chain joins TRBV7-8 to TRBJ2-3, with 9 positions matching TRBD2. This TCR was sampled from a woman in her 70s with renal cell carcinoma. CDR3 coding DNA: TGTGCCAGCAGCTTAGGACTAGCGGTTAGTTGGGGCACAGATACGCAGTATTTT. Its protein product is CASSLGLAVSWGTDTQYF.